This TCR beta chain stems from a study of blood T cell repertoires in COVID-19. TCRdb's copy holds only in-frame clones and misses some; the assay was immunoSEQ multiplex PCR. The table shows 90,000 to 100,000 clones, with around 88% occurring only once. Trimming cost V 2 bases and J 2 bases, with 17 bases left between them. CDR1 and CDR2 (germline): SGHRS, YFSETQ. The CDR3 totals 17 residues. This clone is a singleton in its sample. The V and J genes are TRBV5-1 and TRBJ1-5; TRBD1 might be the D (5 bases). The TCR originated in a woman aged 60-75 years with COVID-19, enrolled during active disease. The sample comprised peripheral blood. CDR3 in DNA: TGCGCCAGCAGCTTCCCAGGGCCTACGGGCGGCAATCAGCCCCAGCATTTT. Its protein is CASSFPGPTGGNQPQHF.